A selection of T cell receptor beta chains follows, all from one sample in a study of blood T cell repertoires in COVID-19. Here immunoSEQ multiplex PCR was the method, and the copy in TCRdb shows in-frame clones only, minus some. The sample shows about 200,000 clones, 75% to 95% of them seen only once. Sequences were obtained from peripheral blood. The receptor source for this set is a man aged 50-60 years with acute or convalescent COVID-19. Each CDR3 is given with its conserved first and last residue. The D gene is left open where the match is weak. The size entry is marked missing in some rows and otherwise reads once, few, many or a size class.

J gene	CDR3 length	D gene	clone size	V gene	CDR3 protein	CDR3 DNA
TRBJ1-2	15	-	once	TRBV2	CASSIRMQVHYGYTF	TGTGCCAGCAGTATACGTATGCAGGTGCACTATGGCTACACCTTC
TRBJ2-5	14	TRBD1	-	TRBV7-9	CASSRTGGGETQYF	TGTGCCAGCAGCCGGACAGGGGGCGGTGAGACCCAGTACTTC
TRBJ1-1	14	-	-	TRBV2	CASREAGANTEAFF	TGTGCCAGCAGGGAGGCAGGGGCGAACACTGAAGCTTTCTTT
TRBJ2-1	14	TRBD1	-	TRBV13	CASSSGTGGNEQFF	TGTGCCAGCAGCTCAGGGACAGGGGGCAATGAGCAGTTCTTC
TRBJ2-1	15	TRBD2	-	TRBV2	CASSPGTSGSYEQFF	TGTGCCAGCAGTCCCGGGACTAGCGGGAGCTATGAGCAGTTCTTC
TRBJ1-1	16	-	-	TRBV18	CASSPLVEGAGTEAFF	TGTGCCAGCTCACCACTTGTCGAAGGGGCTGGTACTGAAGCTTTCTTT
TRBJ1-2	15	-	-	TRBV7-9	CASSLQQGMSGGYTF	TGTGCCAGCAGCTTACAACAGGGAATGTCCGGTGGCTACACCTTC
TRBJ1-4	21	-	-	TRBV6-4	CASSDRIKGRSNPATNEKLFF	TGTGCCAGCAGTGACCGCATCAAGGGGCGATCTAACCCCGCAACTAATGAAAAACTGTTTTTT
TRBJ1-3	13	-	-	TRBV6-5	CASNPGSGNTIYF	TGTGCCAGCAATCCCGGCTCTGGAAACACCATATATTTT
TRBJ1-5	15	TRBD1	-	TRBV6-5	CASSSRQGSNQPQHF	TGTGCCAGCAGTTCTAGACAGGGGAGCAATCAGCCCCAGCATTTT
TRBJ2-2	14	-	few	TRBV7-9	CASSLLSNTGELFF	TGTGCCAGCAGCTTACTCTCGAACACCGGGGAGCTGTTTTTT
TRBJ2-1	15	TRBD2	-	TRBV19	CASSIGGLVSTEQFF	TGTGCCAGTAGTATCGGAGGACTAGTATCGACTGAGCAGTTCTTC
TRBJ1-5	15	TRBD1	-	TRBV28	CASSSPTGNNQPQHF	TGTGCCAGCAGTTCCCCGACAGGGAATAATCAGCCCCAGCATTTT
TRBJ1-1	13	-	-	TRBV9	CASSRQGNTEAFF	TGTGCCAGCAGCCGGCAGGGAAACACTGAAGCTTTCTTT
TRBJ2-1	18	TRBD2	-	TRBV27	CASSSRTSGRALYNEQFF	TGTGCCAGCAGTTCCAGGACTAGCGGGAGGGCTCTATACAATGAGCAGTTCTTC
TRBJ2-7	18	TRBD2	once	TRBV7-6	CASSLGTSGTTSTYEQYF	TGTGCCAGCAGCTTAGGGACTAGCGGGACCACCTCCACCTACGAGCAGTACTTC
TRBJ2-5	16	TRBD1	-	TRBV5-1	CASSLGGTGRQETQYF	TGCGCCAGCAGCCTAGGCGGGACAGGGCGACAAGAGACCCAGTACTTC
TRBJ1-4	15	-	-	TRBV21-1	CASSTRQRPDEKLFF	TGTGCCAGCAGCACCCGACAGCGACCAGATGAAAAACTGTTTTTT
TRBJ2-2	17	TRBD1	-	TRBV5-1	CASSVRAQGDMPGELFF	TGCGCCAGCAGCGTCCGGGCCCAGGGGGATATGCCCGGGGAGCTGTTTTTT
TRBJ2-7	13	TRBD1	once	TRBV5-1	CASSSGTGYEQYF	TGCGCCAGCAGCTCCGGGACAGGTTACGAGCAGTACTTC
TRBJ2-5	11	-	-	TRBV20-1	CSAPGRETQYF	TGCAGTGCTCCCGGTCGAGAGACCCAGTACTTC
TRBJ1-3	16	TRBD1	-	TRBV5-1	CASSSKQGAPGNTIYF	TGCGCCAGCAGCTCAAAACAGGGGGCGCCCGGAAACACCATATATTTT
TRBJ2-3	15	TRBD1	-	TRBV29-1	CSAETGGKGTDTQYF	TGCAGCGCCGAGACAGGGGGAAAAGGCACAGATACGCAGTATTTT
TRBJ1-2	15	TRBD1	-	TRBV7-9	CASSPDRGLYYGYTF	TGTGCCAGCAGCCCGGACAGGGGGCTGTACTATGGCTACACCTTC
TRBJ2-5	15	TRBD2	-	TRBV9	CASSVLAGGQETQYF	TGTGCCAGCAGCGTTCTAGCGGGGGGGCAAGAGACCCAGTACTTC
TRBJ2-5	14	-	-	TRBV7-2	CASSKRSGGGTQYF	TGTGCCAGCAGCAAAAGATCCGGGGGTGGTACCCAGTACTTC
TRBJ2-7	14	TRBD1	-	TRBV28	CASRRTGYPYEQYF	TGTGCCAGCAGACGGACAGGGTACCCCTACGAGCAGTACTTC
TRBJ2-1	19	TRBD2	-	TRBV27	CASSLRRSSGRARYNEQFF	TGTGCCAGCAGTTTACGGCGGTCTAGCGGGAGGGCCCGTTACAATGAGCAGTTCTTC
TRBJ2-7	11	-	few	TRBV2	CASSELYEQYF	TGTGCCAGCAGTGAACTCTACGAGCAGTACTTC
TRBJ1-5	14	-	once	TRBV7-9	CASSFGQSNQPQHF	TGTGCCAGCAGCTTCGGACAGTCCAATCAGCCCCAGCATTTT